These 8 T cell receptor beta chains came from one sample sequenced in a study of T-cell reconstitution after alpha-beta-depleted transplantation in children. Unique molecular identifiers tagged the TCRbeta library. TCRdb processed the PCR reads anew with MiXCR; each CDR3 protein has one entry. The sample has about 500,000 distinct CDR3 sequences, about 31% seen once. The input for sequencing was PBMCs from the stem cell graft donor, taken from the stem cell graft. The receptor set was obtained from a human donor who donated a stem cell graft to a child with aplastic anemia.

The table lists this clonotype with a few counts. V is TRBV20-1 and J is TRBJ2-2; 8 positions match TRBD2. Germline-derived CDR1 and CDR2 are DFQATT and SNEGSKA (reference sequence). The CDR3 extends over 14 amino acids. V lost 4 bases, J lost 1 base, and 2 bases stayed unmatched. The CDR3 bases are TGCAGTGCTACCAGCGGGAGGAACACCGGGGAGCTGTTTTTT. Its protein is CSATSGRNTGELFF.

The chain couples TRBV12-3 or TRBV12-4 to TRBJ1-2; D call uncertain. Trimming shortened V by 3 bases and J by 4 bases, and 15 bases separated the two germline ends. This CDR3 has 15 amino acids. The CDR3: CASSLSPPYTYGYTF. The DNA for the CDR3 is TGTGCCAGCAGTTTGAGTCCCCCTTATACCTATGGCTACACCTTC.

This clonotype was counted a few times. V usage is TRBV29-1 and J usage is TRBJ2-7, with no clear D. The CDR3 covers 13 residues. V was trimmed by 7 bases and J by 5 bases, leaving 18 bases between them. CDR1 SQVTM and CDR2 ANQGSEA come from the germline V gene. CDR3 nucleotides: TGCAGCGCCCTCCGAACCTATGGAAACGAGCAGTACTTC. This translates into CSALRTYGNEQYF.

This clonotype showed up just a few times. This sequence joins TRBV4-3 and TRBJ2-1; tentative D call: TRBD2 (6 bases). Deletions cut 1 base from V and 9 bases from J, with 16 bases between. The CDR3 contains 15 residues. CDR1 is LGHNA, CDR2 YSLEER, per germline. The CDR3 sequence is CASSQVRLEGSEQFF. CDR3 nucleotide sequence: TGCGCCAGCAGCCAAGTAAGACTAGAAGGTAGTGAGCAGTTCTTC.

The chain carries TRBV19 and TRBJ2-2; D gene uncertain. Germline CDR1 reads LNHDA; CDR2 reads SQIVND (reference sequence). V lost 4 bases and J 5 bases, leaving 5 bases between the germline ends. This CDR3 contains 12 residues. CDR3 nucleotide sequence: TGTGCCAGTAGTACGACAACCGGGGAGCTGTTTTTT. It yields the protein CASSTTTGELFF.

This clonotype was seen more than once but under ten times. V gene TRBV20-1 combines with J gene TRBJ1-4; a possible D gene is TRBD1 (6 bases). Germline values: CDR1 DFQATT, CDR2 SNEGSKA (reference sequence). The V end lost 5 bases, the J end lost 8 bases, and 15 bases lay between the germline ends. The length of the CDR3 is 13 residues. The CDR3 sequence is CSAPYRGGEKLFF. The CDR3 bases are TGCAGTGCTCCCTATAGGGGGGGCGAAAAACTGTTTTTT.

The rearrangement uses TRBV30 and TRBJ1-3; D is unclear. V was clipped by 4 bases and J by 1 base, with 5 bases between them. The CDR3 totals 12 residues. Looked up from germline, CDR1 is GTSNPN and CDR2 is SVGIG (reference sequence). CDR3 in amino acids: CAWILSGNTIYF. The CDR3 DNA reads as TGTGCCTGGATACTATCTGGAAACACCATATATTTT.

This chain uses TRBV29-1 with TRBJ2-6; D is perhaps TRBD2 (5 bases). Germline values: CDR1 SQVTM, CDR2 ANQGSEA. The CDR3 is 14 amino acids. V was shortened by 2 bases and J by 4 bases, with 9 bases between the two germline ends. This chain's CDR3 is CSVEIGEGANVLTF. The CDR3 coding sequence is TGCAGCGTTGAAATCGGGGAAGGGGCCAACGTCCTGACTTTC.